One sample yielded the 25 T cell receptor beta chains listed below, sequenced in a study of STAT5B mutations in CD4+ large granular lymphocyte leukemia. TCRdb's copy holds only in-frame clones and misses some; the assay was immunoSEQ multiplex PCR. The profile shows about 19,000 clones, approximately 84% of them singletons. The source material was CD4+ T cells from blood buffy coats. Every receptor here comes from a human donor in good health.

Comments on this clone: The junction does not match germline at one end; this may be a read error. The rearrangement links TRBV10-1 to TRBJ2-2; either TRBD1 or TRBD2 may supply D (5 bases each). The CDR3 sequence is 17 residues long. CDR1 is WNHNN, CDR2 SYGVQD, per germline (reference sequence). The DNA for the CDR3 is TGCGCCAGCGGTGAGAATCCCGGGGCCTTGAACACCGGGGAGCTGTTTTTT. Protein: CASGENPGALNTGELFF.

This sequence joins TRBV6-5 and TRBJ2-5; 9 bases fit TRBD1. J gave up 4 bases and V 0 bases, and 6 bases lay outside the gene matches. The CDR3 spans 16 residues. The germline V gene encodes CDR1 MNHEY and CDR2 SVGAGI. Written as DNA, the CDR3 is TGTGCCAGCAGTTACTCATGGACAGGGGTAGGAGAGACCCAGTACTTC. Protein product: CASSYSWTGVGETQYF.

CDR3 sequence: CASSPQETGTKKLFF. For the CDR3, the DNA is TGTGCCAGCAGCCCGCAGGAGACAGGGACCAAAAAACTGTTTTTT. The chain couples TRBV4-2 to TRBJ1-4; TRBD1 aligns across 7 bases. The V gene end was trimmed by 4 bases and the J gene end by 9 bases; junction bases not matched to a gene: 11. The CDR3 runs 15 residues. The germline V gene encodes CDR1 LGHNA and CDR2 YNFKEQ.

The V call is TRBV11-3, the J call TRBJ2-2, with a weak D call TRBD2 (5 bases). V was pared by 0 bases and J by 4 bases, with 6 bases between. Germline V gene sequence: CDR1 SGHNT, CDR2 YENEEA. CDR3 size: 14 residues. For the CDR3, the DNA is TGTGCCAGCAGCTTAGATACTAGCACCGGGGAGCTGTTTTTT. Translation: CASSLDTSTGELFF.

The chain links TRBV5-4 to TRBJ2-6; no definite D call. Germline assignment: CDR1 SGHNT and CDR2 YYREEE (reference sequence). The CDR3 sequence is 16 residues long. V was clipped by 1 base and J by 3 bases, with 11 bases between them. CDR3 protein: CASSLFQAVGANVLTF. The CDR3 nucleotides read TGTGCCAGCAGCTTGTTTCAGGCTGTTGGGGCCAACGTCCTGACTTTC.

This chain uses TRBV25-1 with TRBJ2-3; TRBD2 aligns across 10 bases. Trimming cost V 4 bases and J 5 bases; bases outside gene matches: 3. CDR1 and CDR2 from the germline V gene are MGHDK and SYGVNS. The CDR3 extends over 14 amino acids. The CDR3 spells CASSASGSLDTQYF. CDR3 bases: TGTGCCAGCAGTGCTAGCGGGAGTTTAGATACGCAGTATTTT.

This clone was observed a single time. The rearrangement links TRBV6-1 to TRBJ2-1; 10 bases map to TRBD2. The CDR3 is made up of 16 amino acids. The germline gives CDR1 MNHNS, CDR2 SASEGT. V shed 3 bases and J 9 bases; nucleotides not matched to a gene: 11. The CDR3 region is CASSDRLAGERGEQFF. CDR3 in DNA: TGTGCCAGCAGTGATAGGCTAGCGGGAGAAAGGGGTGAGCAGTTCTTC.

The V gene is TRBV27, the J gene TRBJ2-5; weak D call: TRBD2 (5 bases). Trimming removed 6 bases at V and 0 bases at J, with 11 bases between. Germline V gene lookup returns CDR1 MNHEY and CDR2 SMNVEV (reference sequence). CDR3 length equals 14 residues. The DNA for the CDR3 is TGTGCCAGCAGCCATGGACTGGACCAAGAGACCCAGTACTTC. Its protein product is CASSHGLDQETQYF.

V usage is TRBV11-1 and J usage is TRBJ2-1; D gene unclear. Germline V gene lookup returns CDR1 SGHAT and CDR2 FQDESV (reference sequence). Trimming took off 6 bases at V and 0 bases at J, with 9 bases between the two ends. The CDR3 is made up of 14 amino acids. CDR3 amino acids: CASRATGSYNEQFF. DNA for the CDR3: TGTGCCAGCAGGGCGACCGGCTCCTACAATGAGCAGTTCTTC.

The rearrangement uses TRBV5-4 and TRBJ1-2; tentative D call: TRBD1 (5 bases). V was trimmed by 4 bases and J by 0 bases, leaving 19 bases between them. The CDR3 loop spans 17 amino acids. CDR1 and CDR2 from the germline V gene are SGHNT and YYREEE (reference sequence). CDR3: CASSPPTVGVANYGYTF. CDR3 sequence (DNA): TGTGCCAGCAGCCCCCCCACGGTAGGGGTCGCTAACTATGGCTACACCTTC.

The CDR3 nucleotides are TGTGCCAGCAGTAACAGCGGGACTAATGAAAAACTGTTTTTT. This gives the protein CASSNSGTNEKLFF. The rearrangement uses TRBV6-1 and TRBJ1-4; D is ambiguous. Deletions cut 5 bases from V and 2 bases from J, with 9 bases between. In germline, CDR1 is MNHNS, CDR2 SASEGT. CDR3 length: 14 residues.

This clone was seen just once. This chain connects TRBV7-8 to TRBJ2-2; D remains unclear. Between the trimmed V and J ends, which lost 5 bases and 5 bases, there was a span of 18 bases. Germline V gene sequence: CDR1 SGHVS, CDR2 FQNEAQ. This CDR3 comprises 16 residues. CDR3 DNA: TGTGCCAGCAGCCAGGCCGGGTCAAGGGTAACCGGGGAGCTGTTTTTT. Translation: CASSQAGSRVTGELFF.

This chain links TRBV2 with TRBJ1-5; TRBD1 is a possible D gene (6 bases). The CDR3 contains 14 residues. Trimming pared 7 bases from V and 2 bases from J, leaving 12 bases between. Germline CDR1 SNHLY, CDR2 FYNNEI. CDR3 amino acids: CASKAGEGNQPQHF. The CDR3 coding sequence is TGTGCCAGCAAAGCAGGGGAGGGCAATCAGCCCCAGCATTTT.

The rearrangement joins TRBV19 to TRBJ2-7; tentative D call: TRBD2 (6 bases). Trimming cost V 7 bases and J 5 bases, with 18 bases left between them. The CDR3 has 14 amino acids. In germline, CDR1 is LNHDA, CDR2 SQIVND (reference sequence). CDR3 nucleotides: TGTGCCAGTACCCCTCGGGGGAGTCTCGACGAGCAGTACTTC. Residues: CASTPRGSLDEQYF.

This sequence joins TRBV6-1 and TRBJ2-5; maybe TRBD1 (6 bases). Germline V gene sequence: CDR1 MNHNS, CDR2 SASEGT. The V end was cut by 5 bases, the J end by 1 base, with 8 bases between. This CDR3 is built from 13 residues. The CDR3 loop is CASSTGSQETQYF. In DNA, the CDR3 is TGTGCCAGCAGTACAGGGTCCCAAGAGACCCAGTACTTC.

The V call is TRBV6-1, the J call TRBJ2-7; D is undetermined. CDR1 MNHNS and CDR2 SASEGT come from the germline V gene. Trimming stripped 6 bases from V and 0 bases from J, with 15 bases between. The CDR3 is 15 residues long. DNA for the CDR3: TGTGCCAGCAGGGTCGAAGACGGATACTCCTACGAGCAGTACTTC. It yields the protein CASRVEDGYSYEQYF.

This clone is termed large. The V gene is TRBV7-9, the J gene TRBJ2-1; D gene unclear. V shed 2 bases and J shed 6 bases, with 8 bases lying between them. Germline CDR1 is SEHNR and CDR2 is FQNEAQ (reference sequence). The CDR3 is made up of 13 amino acids. The CDR3 is CASSLTFGNEQFF. The DNA of the CDR3 is TGTGCCAGCAGCTTAACTTTTGGCAATGAGCAGTTCTTC.

This clone occurred a few times. The chain is built from TRBV6-5 and TRBJ1-5, with D uncertain. Deletions cut 4 bases from V and 4 bases from J, with 11 bases between. The CDR3 has 14 amino acids. CDR1 is MNHEY, CDR2 SVGAGI, per germline. This chain's CDR3 is CASSSGRKNQPQHF. The DNA for the CDR3 is TGTGCCAGCAGTTCCGGACGTAAGAATCAGCCCCAGCATTTT.

The chain is built from TRBV6-5 and TRBJ2-7; TRBD2 matches 10 bases. Germline trimming cut 4 bases from V and 6 bases from J; bases unmatched to any gene: 12. This CDR3 is built from 16 residues. Germline CDR1 MNHEY, CDR2 SVGAGI. CDR3 region: CASSSILAGRTGEQYF. The CDR3 coding sequence is TGTGCCAGCAGTTCGATACTAGCGGGGAGAACGGGCGAGCAGTACTTC.

V usage is TRBV10-3 and J usage is TRBJ1-2; TRBD1 might be the D (5 bases). Germline CDR1 is ENHRY and CDR2 is SYGVKD. Trimming cost V 3 bases and J 1 base, with 9 bases left between them. This CDR3 comprises 14 residues. The CDR3, as DNA: TGTGCCATCAGTGAACAGGAGGTTAACTATGGCTACACCTTC. Protein sequence: CAISEQEVNYGYTF.

This clone has a handful of counts. V is TRBV2 and J is TRBJ1-4; TRBD1 is a possible D gene (5 bases). Germline assignment: CDR1 SNHLY and CDR2 FYNNEI. V was clipped by 11 bases and J by 4 bases, with 14 bases between them. There are 13 residues in the CDR3. CDR3 DNA sequence: TGTGCCTGTTCTAGGGACCATAATGAAAAACTGTTTTTT. It specifies CACSRDHNEKLFF.

This chain connects TRBV5-6 to TRBJ2-5; D uncertain. With 2 bases removed from V and 5 bases from J, the gap between germline ends came to 13 bases. The germline V gene encodes CDR1 SGHDT and CDR2 YYEEEE. The CDR3 length is 14 residues. CDR3 sequence (DNA): TGTGCCAGCAGCTTACCGACTTCAGCGGAGACCCAGTACTTC. The encoded protein is CASSLPTSAETQYF.

The DNA of the CDR3 is TGTGCCAGCGAGGACAGCCGGGGAACAGATACGCAGTATTTT. Translating it yields CASEDSRGTDTQYF. The chain is built from TRBV6-6 and TRBJ2-3; possibly TRBD1 for D (6 bases). Trimming pared 8 bases from V and 3 bases from J, leaving 15 bases between. CDR1 MNHNY and CDR2 SVGAGI come from the germline V gene (reference sequence). This CDR3 comprises 14 residues.

The chain joins TRBV20-1 to TRBJ2-2; D perhaps matches TRBD1 (5 bases). With 6 bases removed from V and 7 bases from J, the gap between germline ends came to 9 bases. CDR1 and CDR2 (germline): DFQATT, SNEGSKA (reference sequence). This CDR3 comprises 11 residues. The CDR3 bases are TGCAGTGCCCTAGGGGACGGGGAGCTGTTTTTT. It translates to CSALGDGELFF.

This clone was observed a single time. The CDR3 loop reads CAWIPGSGNTIYF. CDR3 nucleotide sequence: TGTGCCTGGATTCCAGGCTCTGGAAACACCATATATTTT. The chain joins TRBV30 to TRBJ1-3; D call uncertain. The CDR3 loop spans 13 amino acids. The V gene lost 4 bases and the J gene lost 0 bases, with 7 bases spanning the gap. The germline CDR1 and CDR2 sequences are GTSNPN and SVGIG (reference sequence).